Presented here are 20 T cell receptor beta chains from one specimen sequenced in a study of blood T cell repertoires in COVID-19 (dated by TCRdb to the early 2020s). The library came from the immunoSEQ multiplex PCR assay. As stored in TCRdb, this immuneACCESS dataset retains in-frame rearrangements with V and J assigned. A fraction of the clones does not appear; measured against another copy, unresolved V genes explain less than half of the discrepancy, and the remainder lacks a known reason. Present in this sample are about 400,000 clones, 86% of which were seen just once. 7% to 7.5% of the sample goes to the ten largest clones. Sequenced material: peripheral blood. Receptors originate from a woman aged 60-75 years with COVID-19, enrolled during active disease.

The gene calls are TRBV10-1 and TRBJ2-3; TRBD1 is a possible D gene (5 bases). Trimming removed 2 bases from V and 4 bases from J, with 7 bases in between. Per germline, CDR1 WNHNN and CDR2 SYGVQD (reference sequence). There are 13 residues in the CDR3. The CDR3 sequence is CASSEGHSDTQYF. CDR3 sequence (DNA): TGCGCCAGCAGTGAGGGACATTCAGATACGCAGTATTTT.

In DNA form, the CDR3 reads TGTGCCAGCAGTGAGGACAGGGGCGATAATTCACCCCTCCACTTT. This translates into CASSEDRGDNSPLHF. The genes are TRBV27 and TRBJ1-6, with 9 bases aligning to TRBD1. V was pared by 5 bases and J by 5 bases, with 4 bases of the junction left unmatched. The CDR3 sequence is 15 residues long. In germline, CDR1 is MNHEY, CDR2 SMNVEV (reference sequence).

Here the CDR3 reads CASSPWEEGYTF. The CDR3 DNA reads as TGTGCCAGCAGCCCCTGGGAGGAGGGCTACACCTTC. This sequence joins TRBV11-2 and TRBJ1-2; no reliable D call. CDR3 length: 12 residues. The V and J ends lost 5 bases and 8 bases respectively, with 12 bases between them. In germline, CDR1 is SGHAT, CDR2 FQNNGV.

The V call is TRBV12-3 or TRBV12-4, the J call TRBJ2-2; D gene unclear. CDR3 length equals 13 residues. The V end lost 8 bases, the J end lost 0 bases, and 7 bases lay between the germline ends. The CDR3 loop reads CASEAPNTGELFF. The CDR3 DNA sequence: TGTGCCAGCGAAGCACCGAACACCGGGGAGCTGTTTTTT.

The rearrangement links TRBV4-3 to TRBJ1-1; weak D call: TRBD1 (5 bases). Germline CDR1 reads LGHNA; CDR2 reads YSLEER. Deletions cut 1 base from V and 5 bases from J, with 20 bases between. The CDR3 contains 17 residues. The CDR3 is CASSQGTRAKKGTEAFF. CDR3 sequence (DNA): TGCGCCAGCAGCCAAGGTACCCGCGCCAAAAAGGGGACTGAAGCTTTCTTT.

The chain carries TRBV4-1 and TRBJ2-1; TRBD2 agrees at 14 bases. Trimming removed 3 bases from V and 8 bases from J; junction bases left unmatched: 9. CDR3 length: 17 residues. Germline loops: CDR1 MGHRA, CDR2 YSYEKL. DNA for the CDR3: TGCGCCAGCAGCCAGGGGGCCGGGACTAGCGGGGGTGATGAGCAGTTCTTC. Translating it yields CASSQGAGTSGGDEQFF.

This chain connects TRBV19 to TRBJ2-3; TRBD1 agrees at 10 bases. V was clipped by 4 bases and J by 5 bases; unmatched bases: 9. CDR1 and CDR2 from the germline V gene are LNHDA and SQIVND (reference sequence). The CDR3 runs 16 residues. Here the CDR3 DNA reads TGTGCCAGTAGTACTTCCCGGGACAGGGGAAGAGATACGCAGTATTTT. The encoded protein is CASSTSRDRGRDTQYF.

The J gene is TRBJ1-2, the V gene TRBV13, with TRBD1 matching 7 bases. The CDR3 is 16 residues long. Unmatched junction bases numbered 11, after V lost 1 base and J lost 6 bases. In germline, CDR1 is PRHDT, CDR2 FYEKMQ (reference sequence). The chain's CDR3 is CASSLERTGLMNGYTF. Written as DNA, the CDR3 is TGTGCCAGCAGCTTAGAGCGGACAGGCCTAATGAATGGCTACACCTTC.

This chain connects TRBV27 to TRBJ2-5, with a possible D match to TRBD2 (6 bases). In germline, CDR1 is MNHEY, CDR2 SMNVEV (reference sequence). The length of the CDR3 is 14 residues. Trimming shortened V by 3 bases and J by 2 bases, and 10 bases separated the two germline ends. This CDR3 is CASSFGGPQETQYF. CDR3 DNA: TGTGCCAGCAGTTTCGGGGGACCTCAAGAGACCCAGTACTTC.

The chain is built from TRBV11-2 and TRBJ1-1, with 8 nucleotides matching TRBD1. The CDR3 is 14 amino acids. CDR1 is SGHAT and CDR2 is FQNNGV in the germline V gene. Trimming at V came to 3 bases and at J to 3 bases, leaving 3 bases not matched to a gene. CDR3 nucleotide sequence: TGTGCCAGCAGCTTTCAACAGGGGGACACTGAAGCTTTCTTT. Translated: CASSFQQGDTEAFF. Supplemented by reference TRBV11-2 and TRBJ1-1, the full variable domain reads EAGVAQSPRYKIIEKRQSVAFWCNPISGHATLYWYQQILGQGPKLLIQFQNNGVVDDSQLPKDRFSAERLKGVDSTLKIQPAKLEDSAVYLCASSFQQGDTEAFFGQGTRLTVV.

CDR3: CASSLVGKETQYF. The CDR3 DNA reads as TGTGCCAGCAGCTTAGTTGGCAAAGAGACCCAGTACTTC. The rearrangement links TRBV7-7 to TRBJ2-5; D is ambiguous. CDR3 length: 13 residues. The V gene's germline CDR1 is SSHAT and CDR2 FNYEAQ (reference sequence). The germline V and J ends were trimmed by 1 base and 3 bases, with 6 bases remaining between them.

V is TRBV11-2 and J is TRBJ2-1; D might be TRBD2 (7 bases). Trimming shortened V by 7 bases and J by 7 bases, and 14 bases separated the two germline ends. This CDR3 has 13 residues. CDR1 SGHAT and CDR2 FQNNGV come from the germline V gene. The CDR3 nucleotides are TGTGCCAGCACCAGAGGGGGAGGGAATGAGCAGTTCTTC. This translates into CASTRGGGNEQFF.

The chain is built from TRBV4-1 and TRBJ2-7, with TRBD2 matching over 8 bases. The CDR3 consists of 20 residues. V shed 0 bases and J 4 bases; nucleotides not matched to a gene: 20. Germline V CDR1 and CDR2: MGHRA, YSYEKL. The CDR3 DNA reads TGCGCCAGCAGCCAAGATGACAGCGGGGGACCCAGGACGGTCATATACGAGCAGTACTTC. Translating it yields CASSQDDSGGPRTVIYEQYF.

This clone came up once. The V call is TRBV3-1 (or the pseudogene TRBV3-2), the J call TRBJ1-4; the match to TRBD1 covers 10 bases. This CDR3 contains 17 residues. V was clipped by 4 bases and J by 0 bases; unmatched bases: 5. Germline-derived CDR1 and CDR2 are LGHDT and YNNKEL (reference sequence). DNA for the CDR3: TGTGCCAGCAGCCGAGACAGGGGGCGAACAACTAATGAAAAACTGTTTTTT. Translating it yields CASSRDRGRTTNEKLFF.

V is TRBV7-6 and J is TRBJ2-2; 8 bases align to TRBD1. V trimming: 5 bases; J trimming: 1 base; junction bases outside the gene matches: 9. Germline lookup yields CDR1 SGHVS and CDR2 FNYEAQ. CDR3 length: 17 residues. CDR3 region: CASSLRQGAQNTGELFF. CDR3 nucleotide sequence: TGTGCCAGCAGCCTTAGGCAGGGGGCCCAGAACACCGGGGAGCTGTTTTTT.

The chain employs TRBV4-1 and TRBJ2-3, with a possible D match to TRBD2 (6 bases). This CDR3 contains 15 residues. CDR1 is MGHRA and CDR2 is YSYEKL in the germline V gene. The V gene lost 4 bases and the J gene lost 3 bases, with 14 bases spanning the gap. CDR3 sequence (DNA): TGCGCCAGCAGCCCTCGGGGTAGCGGAACAGATACGCAGTATTTT. It codes for CASSPRGSGTDTQYF.

The chain employs TRBV18 and TRBJ1-4, with D possibly being TRBD1 (5 bases). V lost 8 bases to trimming and J lost 4 bases, with 11 bases between them. The CDR3 has 13 amino acids. Germline values: CDR1 KGHSH, CDR2 LQKENI. Here the CDR3 reads CASLRGINEKLFF. The CDR3 region has the DNA TGTGCCAGCCTCCGGGGGATTAATGAAAAACTGTTTTTT.

The genes are TRBV9 and TRBJ1-1, with a possible D match to TRBD1 (6 bases). Trimming cost V 0 bases and J 4 bases, with 13 bases left between them. This CDR3 has 15 residues. The V gene's germline CDR1 is SGDLS and CDR2 YYNGEE. For the CDR3, the DNA is TGTGCCAGCAGCGTAGACCAGGGGCGGGTCACTGAAGCTTTCTTT. This gives the protein CASSVDQGRVTEAFF.

The V and J genes are TRBV10-3 and TRBJ2-5, with TRBD2 as a possible D gene (6 bases). This CDR3 has 16 residues. Looked up from germline, CDR1 is ENHRY and CDR2 is SYGVKD. V shed 5 bases and J shed 2 bases, with 18 bases lying between them. The CDR3 is CAISPRAGISQETQYF. CDR3 nucleotide sequence: TGTGCCATCAGTCCCCGGGCGGGAATCAGTCAAGAGACCCAGTACTTC.

The chain uses TRBV5-6 and TRBJ2-1, with D perhaps TRBD1 (5 bases). The V gene lost 0 bases and the J gene lost 5 bases, with 9 bases spanning the gap. CDR3 length equals 14 residues. Looked up from germline, CDR1 is SGHDT and CDR2 is YYEEEE. In nucleotides, the CDR3 is TGTGCCAGCAGCTTGGGCAGGGCTCACAATGAGCAGTTCTTC. This encodes CASSLGRAHNEQFF.